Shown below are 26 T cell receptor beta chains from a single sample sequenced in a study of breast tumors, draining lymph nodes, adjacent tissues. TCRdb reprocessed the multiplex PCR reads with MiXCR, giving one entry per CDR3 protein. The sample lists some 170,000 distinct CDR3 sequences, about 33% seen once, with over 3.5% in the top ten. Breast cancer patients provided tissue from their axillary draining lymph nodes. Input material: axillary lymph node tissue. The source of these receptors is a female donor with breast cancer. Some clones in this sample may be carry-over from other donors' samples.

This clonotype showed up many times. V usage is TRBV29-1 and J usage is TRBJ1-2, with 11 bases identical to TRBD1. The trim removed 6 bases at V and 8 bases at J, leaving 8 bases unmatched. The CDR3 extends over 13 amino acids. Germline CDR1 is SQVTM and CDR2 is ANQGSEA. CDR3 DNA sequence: TGCAGCGTCCAGGGACAGGGGGAGTGGGGCTACACCTTC. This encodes CSVQGQGEWGYTF.

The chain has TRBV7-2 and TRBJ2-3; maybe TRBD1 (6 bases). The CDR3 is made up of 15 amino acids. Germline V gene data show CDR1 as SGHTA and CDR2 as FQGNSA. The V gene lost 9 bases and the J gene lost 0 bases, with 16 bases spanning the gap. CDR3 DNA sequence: TGTGCCAGTACCCCCCGACAGGCTAGCACAGATACGCAGTATTTT. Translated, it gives CASTPRQASTDTQYF.

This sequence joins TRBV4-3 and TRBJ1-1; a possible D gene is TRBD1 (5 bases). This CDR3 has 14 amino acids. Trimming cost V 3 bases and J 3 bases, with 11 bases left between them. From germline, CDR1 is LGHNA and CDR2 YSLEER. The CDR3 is CASSQGLGYTEAFF. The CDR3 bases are TGCGCCAGCAGCCAGGGACTAGGGTACACTGAAGCTTTCTTT.

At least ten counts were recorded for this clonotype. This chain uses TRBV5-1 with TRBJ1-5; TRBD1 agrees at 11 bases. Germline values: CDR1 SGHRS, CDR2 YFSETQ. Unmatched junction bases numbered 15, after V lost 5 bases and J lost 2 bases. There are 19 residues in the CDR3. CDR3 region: CASRPLGTGGRIGNQPQHF. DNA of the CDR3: TGCGCCAGCAGGCCTCTCGGGACAGGGGGTCGGATTGGCAATCAGCCCCAGCATTTT. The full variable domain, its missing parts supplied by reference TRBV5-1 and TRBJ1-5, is KAGVTQTPRYLIKTRGQQVTLSCSPISGHRSVSWYQQTPGQGLQFLFEYFSETQRNKGNFPGRFSGRQFSNSRSEMNVSTLELGDSALYLCASRPLGTGGRIGNQPQHFGDGTRLSIL.

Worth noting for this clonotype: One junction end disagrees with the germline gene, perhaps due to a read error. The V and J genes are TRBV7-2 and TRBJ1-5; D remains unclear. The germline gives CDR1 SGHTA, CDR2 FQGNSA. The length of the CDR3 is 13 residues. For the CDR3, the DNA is TGTGCCAGCAGCCAGAGGACTAGCGGGCCCGAGCATTTT. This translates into CASSQRTSGPEHF.

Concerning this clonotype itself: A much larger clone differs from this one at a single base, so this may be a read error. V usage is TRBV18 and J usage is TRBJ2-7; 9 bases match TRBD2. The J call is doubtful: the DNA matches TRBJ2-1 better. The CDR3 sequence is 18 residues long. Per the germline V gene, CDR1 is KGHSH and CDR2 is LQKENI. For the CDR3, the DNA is TGTGCCAGCTCACCAACAGGGACTAGCTTTAGAGTGGCCTACGAGCAGTTCTTC. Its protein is CASSPTGTSFRVAYEQFF.

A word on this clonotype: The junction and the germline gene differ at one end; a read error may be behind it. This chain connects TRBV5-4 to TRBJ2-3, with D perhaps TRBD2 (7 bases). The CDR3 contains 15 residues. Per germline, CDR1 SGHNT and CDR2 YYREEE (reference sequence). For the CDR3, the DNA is TGTACCAGCAGCTTGGCCGGAGGGGGGGGAGCGGAGCAGTATTTT. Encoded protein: CTSSLAGGGGAEQYF.

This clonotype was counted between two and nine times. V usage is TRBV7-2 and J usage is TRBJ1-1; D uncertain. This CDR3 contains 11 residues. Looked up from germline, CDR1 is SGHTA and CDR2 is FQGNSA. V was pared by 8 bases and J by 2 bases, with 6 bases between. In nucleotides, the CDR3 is TGTGCCAGCGACGGCAACACTGAAGCTTTCTTT. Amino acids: CASDGNTEAFF.

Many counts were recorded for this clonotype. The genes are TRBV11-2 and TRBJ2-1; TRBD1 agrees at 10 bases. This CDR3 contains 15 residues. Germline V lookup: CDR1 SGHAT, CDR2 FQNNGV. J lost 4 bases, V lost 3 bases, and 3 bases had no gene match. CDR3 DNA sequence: TGTGCCAGCAGCTTGGGGGACAGGGGTTACAATGAGCAGTTCTTC. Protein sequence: CASSLGDRGYNEQFF.

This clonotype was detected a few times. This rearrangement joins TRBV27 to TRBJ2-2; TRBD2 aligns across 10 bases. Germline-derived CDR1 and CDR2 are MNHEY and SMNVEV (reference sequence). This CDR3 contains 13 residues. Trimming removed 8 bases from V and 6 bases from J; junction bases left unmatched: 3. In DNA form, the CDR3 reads TGTGCCAGCGGGGGACTAGCGTCCGGGGAGCTGTTTTTT. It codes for CASGGLASGELFF.

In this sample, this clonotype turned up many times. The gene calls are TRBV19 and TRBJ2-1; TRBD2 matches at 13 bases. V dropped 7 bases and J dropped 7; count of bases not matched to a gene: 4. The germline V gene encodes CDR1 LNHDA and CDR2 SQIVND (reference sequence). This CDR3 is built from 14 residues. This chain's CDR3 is CASNLGLAGNEQFF. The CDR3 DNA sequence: TGTGCCAGTAACTTGGGACTAGCGGGAAATGAGCAGTTCTTC.

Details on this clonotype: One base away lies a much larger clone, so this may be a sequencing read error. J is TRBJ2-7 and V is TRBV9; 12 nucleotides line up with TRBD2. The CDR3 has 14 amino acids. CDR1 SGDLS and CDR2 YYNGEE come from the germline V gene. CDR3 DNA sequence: TGTGCCAGCAGCTTGACTAGCGGGAGCAACGAGCAGTCCTTC. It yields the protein CASSLTSGSNEQSF. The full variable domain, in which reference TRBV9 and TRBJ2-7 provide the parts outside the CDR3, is DSGVTQTPKHLITATGQRVTLRCSPRSGDLSVYWYQQSLDQGLQFLIQYYNGEERAKGNILERFSAQQFPDLHSELNLSSLELGDSALYFCASSLTSGSNEQSFGPGTRLTVT.

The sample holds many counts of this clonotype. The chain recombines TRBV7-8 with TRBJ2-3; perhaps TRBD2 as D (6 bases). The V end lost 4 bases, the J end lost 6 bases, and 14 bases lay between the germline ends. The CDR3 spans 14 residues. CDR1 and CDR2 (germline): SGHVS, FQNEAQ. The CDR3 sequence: CASSWRGSVDTQYF. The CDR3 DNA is TGTGCCAGCAGCTGGAGGGGCAGTGTGGATACGCAGTATTTT. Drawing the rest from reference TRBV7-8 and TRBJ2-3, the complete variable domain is GAGVSQSPRYKVAKRGQDVALRCDPISGHVSLFWYQQALGQGPEFLTYFQNEAQLDKSGLPSDRFFAERPEGSVSTLKIQRTQQEDSAVYLCASSWRGSVDTQYFGPGTRLTVL.

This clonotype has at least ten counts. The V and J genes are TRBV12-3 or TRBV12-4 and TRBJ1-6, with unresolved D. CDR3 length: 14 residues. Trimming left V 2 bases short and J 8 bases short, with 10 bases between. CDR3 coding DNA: TGTGCCAGCAGTTTAAAAGGCGTGGATTCACCCCTCCACTTT. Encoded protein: CASSLKGVDSPLHF.

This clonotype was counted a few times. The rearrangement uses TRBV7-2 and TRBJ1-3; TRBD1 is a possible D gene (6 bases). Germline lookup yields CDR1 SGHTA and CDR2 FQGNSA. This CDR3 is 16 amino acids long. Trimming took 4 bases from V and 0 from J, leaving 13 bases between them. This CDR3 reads CASSWSLQGSGNTIYF. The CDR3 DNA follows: TGTGCCAGCAGCTGGTCGCTACAGGGCTCTGGAAACACCATATATTTT. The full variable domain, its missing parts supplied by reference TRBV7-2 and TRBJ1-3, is GAGVSQSPSNKVTEKGKDVELRCDPISGHTALYWYRQSLGQGLEFLIYFQGNSAPDKSGLPSDRFSAERTGGSVSTLTIQRTQQEDSAVYLCASSWSLQGSGNTIYFGEGSWLTVV.

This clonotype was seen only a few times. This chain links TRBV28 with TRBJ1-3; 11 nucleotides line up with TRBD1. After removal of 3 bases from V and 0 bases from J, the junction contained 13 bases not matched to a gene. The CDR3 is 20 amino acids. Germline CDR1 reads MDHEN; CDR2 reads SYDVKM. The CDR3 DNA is TGTGCCAGCAGTTTCTTCGGTCGGGACAGGGGGACAAGCTCTGGAAACACCATATATTTT. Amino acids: CASSFFGRDRGTSSGNTIYF.

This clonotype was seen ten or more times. The CDR3 loop reads CASSSQGLAGGTGELFF. The DNA of the CDR3 is TGTGCCAGCAGCTCCCAAGGACTAGCGGGGGGCACCGGGGAGCTGTTTTTT. The chain links TRBV7-3 to TRBJ2-2, with TRBD2 identical over 14 bases. CDR3 length equals 17 residues. Trimming at V came to 4 bases and at J to 4 bases, leaving 5 bases not matched to a gene. The V gene's germline CDR1 is SGHTA and CDR2 FQGTGA.

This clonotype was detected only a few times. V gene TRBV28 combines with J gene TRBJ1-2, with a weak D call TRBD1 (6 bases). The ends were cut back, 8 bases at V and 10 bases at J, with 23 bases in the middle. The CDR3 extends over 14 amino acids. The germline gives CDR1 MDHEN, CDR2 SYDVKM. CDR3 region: CASYNMDRSDDYTF. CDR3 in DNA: TGTGCCAGCTACAACATGGACAGATCAGATGACTACACCTTC.

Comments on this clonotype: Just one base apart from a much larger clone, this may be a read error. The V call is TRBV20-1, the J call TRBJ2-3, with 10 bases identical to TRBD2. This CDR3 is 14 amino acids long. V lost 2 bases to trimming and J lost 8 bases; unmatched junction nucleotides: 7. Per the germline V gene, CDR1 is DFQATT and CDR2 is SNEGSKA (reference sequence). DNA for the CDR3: TGCAGTGCTAGACTAGCGGGGGTCCCAGCTACGCAGTATTTT. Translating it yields CSARLAGVPATQYF.

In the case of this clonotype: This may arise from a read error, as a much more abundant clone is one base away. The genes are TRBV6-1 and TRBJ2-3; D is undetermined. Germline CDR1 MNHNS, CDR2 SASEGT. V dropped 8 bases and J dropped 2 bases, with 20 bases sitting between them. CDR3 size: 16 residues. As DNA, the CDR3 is TGTGCCAGCTTGAGTCCGCTGGGTCCCGTCACAGATACGCAGTATTTT. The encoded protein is CASLSPLGPVTDTQYF.

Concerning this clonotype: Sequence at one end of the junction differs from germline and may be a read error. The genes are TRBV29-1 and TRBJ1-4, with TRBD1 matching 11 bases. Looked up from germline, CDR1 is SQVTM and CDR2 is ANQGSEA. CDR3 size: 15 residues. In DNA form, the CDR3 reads TGCAGCGCAAGGGACAGGGGGACTCCTGGTGAAAAACTGTCTTTT. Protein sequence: CSARDRGTPGEKLSF.

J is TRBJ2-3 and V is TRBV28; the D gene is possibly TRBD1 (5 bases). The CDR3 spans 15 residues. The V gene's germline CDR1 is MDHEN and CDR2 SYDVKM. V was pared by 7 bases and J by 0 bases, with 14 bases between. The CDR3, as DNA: TGTGCCAGCACTCAGGGTTCGACTAGCACAGATACGCAGTATTTT. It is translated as CASTQGSTSTDTQYF.

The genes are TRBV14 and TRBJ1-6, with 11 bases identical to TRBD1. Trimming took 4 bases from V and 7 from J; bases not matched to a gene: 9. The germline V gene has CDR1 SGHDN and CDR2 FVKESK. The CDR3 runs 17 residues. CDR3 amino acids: CASSRTGGLSRNSPLHF. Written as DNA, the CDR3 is TGTGCCAGCAGCCGGACAGGGGGCCTGTCGAGGAATTCACCCCTCCACTTT.

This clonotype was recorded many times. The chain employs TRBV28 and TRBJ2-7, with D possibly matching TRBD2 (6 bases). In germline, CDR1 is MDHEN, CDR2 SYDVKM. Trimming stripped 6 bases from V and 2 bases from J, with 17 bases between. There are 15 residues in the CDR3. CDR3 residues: CASRPTKAGPYEQYF. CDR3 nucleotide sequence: TGTGCCAGCAGACCTACTAAGGCGGGACCCTACGAGCAGTACTTC.

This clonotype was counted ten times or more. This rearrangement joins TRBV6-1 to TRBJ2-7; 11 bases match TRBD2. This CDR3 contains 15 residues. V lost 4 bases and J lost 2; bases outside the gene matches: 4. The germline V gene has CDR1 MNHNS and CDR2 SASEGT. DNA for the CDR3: TGTGCCAGCAGTGGGACTAGCGGGCTCACCTACGAGCAGTACTTC. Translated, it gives CASSGTSGLTYEQYF.

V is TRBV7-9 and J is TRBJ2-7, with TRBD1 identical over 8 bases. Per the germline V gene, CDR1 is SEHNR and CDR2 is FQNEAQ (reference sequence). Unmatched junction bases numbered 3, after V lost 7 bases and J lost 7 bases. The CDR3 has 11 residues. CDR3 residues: CASTRGREQYF. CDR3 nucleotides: TGTGCCAGCACCAGGGGGCGAGAGCAGTACTTC.